The present T cell receptor beta chain was sequenced within a study of CD8+CD57+ T cells in acquired aplastic anemia. Study at large: Sorted cells (CD4+ and CD8+) yielded DNA amounts that averaged roughly 3.2 ug.

This clonotype has only a few counts. The V gene lost 8 bases and the J gene lost 0 bases, with 10 bases spanning the gap. Germline loops: CDR1 SNHLY, CDR2 FYNNEI. The CDR3 runs 13 residues. TCR beta VDJ combinations and CDR3 sequences were profiled from genomic DNA. In TCRdb, the reads were re-called with MiXCR into one record per CDR3 protein. The sample includes hundreds of thousands of distinct CDR3 sequences, under 40% seen only once; the top ten take around 0.82%. All sequencing subjects had displayed CD8+CD57+ cell expansion on flow cytometry. Patients were untreated when blood was sampled. Source material: sorted CD4+, CD8+, or CD8+CD57+ T cells (not recorded which) from PBMCs. The TCR was taken from a human donor with aplastic anemia. This rearrangement joins TRBV2 to TRBJ1-1; D is possibly TRBD1 (5 bases). CDR3 region: CASCWDLNTEAFF. CDR3 in DNA: TGTGCCAGCTGTTGGGACCTGAACACTGAAGCTTTCTTT.